This T cell receptor (beta chain) was recorded in a study of blood T cell repertoires in COVID-19. While infection was still active, Seattle patients were enrolled and then followed longitudinally. The CDR3 loop spans 13 amino acids. Germline assignment: CDR1 MNHEY and CDR2 SVGAGI. V lost 7 bases, J lost 2 bases, and 12 bases lay in between. Here immunoSEQ multiplex PCR was the method, and the copy in TCRdb shows in-frame clones only, minus some. This table holds 250,000 to 350,000 clones, roughly 84% found once. This clonotype originated in a human donor with COVID-19, enrolled during active disease. The donor label of this sample is uncertain. Source material: peripheral blood. This chain connects TRBV6-5 to TRBJ2-7; tentative D call: TRBD2 (6 bases). The CDR3 is CASTSDGTYEQYF. The CDR3 nucleotides are TGTGCCAGCACTAGCGATGGTACCTACGAGCAGTACTTC.